This TCR beta chain stems from a study of blood T cell repertoires in COVID-19. The overall study: Spain, Italy and the United States supplied samples that represented acute and convalescent COVID-19. Sources were T cells, B-cell-depleted T cells, or PBMCs; the material itself was cDNA or gDNA.

The CDR3 runs 15 residues. The ends lost 3 bases at V and 5 bases at J; junction bases unmatched: 5. CDR1 is MGHRA, CDR2 YSYEKL, per germline. As originally analysed: Estimates of nucleated cell counts were drawn from the amplification of reference gene primers. Assay used: immunoSEQ multiplex PCR; TCRdb lists only in-frame clones, some missing. V and J calls and clone size come straight from that table; D and trimming were deduced from the DNA. Of 190,000 or so clones listed, about nine tenths are singletons. The chain employs TRBV4-1 and TRBJ1-5; 9 bases line up with TRBD1. This TCR came from a woman in her 70s with acute or convalescent COVID-19. Source material: peripheral blood. Here the CDR3 DNA reads TGCGCCAGCAGCCAGCGGACAGGGGACGATCAGCCCCAGCATTTT. Translating gives CASSQRTGDDQPQHF.